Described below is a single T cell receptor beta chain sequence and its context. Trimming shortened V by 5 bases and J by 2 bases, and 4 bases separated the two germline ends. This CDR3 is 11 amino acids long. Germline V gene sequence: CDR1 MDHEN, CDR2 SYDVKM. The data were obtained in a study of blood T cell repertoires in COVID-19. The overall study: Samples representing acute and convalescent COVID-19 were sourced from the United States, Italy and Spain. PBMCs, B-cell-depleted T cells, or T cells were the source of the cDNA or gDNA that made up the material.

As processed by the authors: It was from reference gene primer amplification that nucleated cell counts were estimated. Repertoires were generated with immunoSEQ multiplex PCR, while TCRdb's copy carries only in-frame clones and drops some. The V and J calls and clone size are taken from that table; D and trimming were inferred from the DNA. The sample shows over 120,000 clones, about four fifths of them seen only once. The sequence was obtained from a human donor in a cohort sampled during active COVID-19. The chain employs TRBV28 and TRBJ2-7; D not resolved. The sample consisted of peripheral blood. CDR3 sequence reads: CASSVTYEQYF. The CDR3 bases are TGTGCCAGCAGTGTCACCTACGAGCAGTACTTC.